This TCR beta chain was observed in a study of identical twins. Overall study results and limits: The study found weaker excess twin sharing in beta out-of-frame sequences. Those out-of-frame alpha sequences shared by twins showed an excess of low generation probability. The models systematically underestimated how much out-of-frame TCR alpha was shared in monozygotic twins. Diverse VJ usage suggested most zero-insertion clonotypes were not invariant T cells.

The CDR3 sequence is 13 residues long. Germline V gives CDR1 LGHDT, CDR2 YNNKEL (reference sequence). The V gene lost 5 bases and the J gene lost 8 bases, with 13 bases spanning the gap. This clonotype occurred many times. The antigen remains unidentified. MiXCR was run by TCRdb on the 5' RACE reads, yielding one entry per CDR3 protein. The sample has about 700,000 distinct CDR3 sequences; around 6% are singletons. V is TRBV3-1 and J is TRBJ2-1, with TRBD2 as a possible D gene (5 bases). The sequenced sample was naive T cells sorted from blood. This clonotype originated in a man aged 18 to 35 in good health. The CDR3 spells CASSLRLADEQFF. For the CDR3, the DNA is TGTGCCAGCAGCTTACGCCTAGCAGATGAGCAGTTCTTC.